Sequencing of this T cell receptor (beta chain) was carried out in a study of T cells in Graves' hyperthyroidism and ophthalmopathy (dated 2019 in TCRdb). Looking at the study overall: Peripheral blood samples were taken at initial diagnosis, before any treatment was given. To identify TCR V-J signatures that set the groups apart, the researchers used a discovery cohort of approximately 98 patients, made up of 43 with Graves' ophthalmopathy and 57 with stable Graves' hyperthyroidism. Prospective prediction of ophthalmopathy was tested in an independent validation cohort consisting of about 19 hyperthyroidism patients and about 17 patients who later progressed to ophthalmopathy. The approximately 100 discovery patients were randomly split 7:3 into training and test sets. The study also compared thyroid tissue and blood T-cell repertoires from more than 5 Graves' hyperthyroidism patients. After blood sampling, hyperthyroidism patients were treated with methimazole at a starting dose of 30 mg daily, and ophthalmopathy patients were treated with high-dose intravenous methylprednisolone. TCR Vbeta CDR3 sequencing of roughly 140 peripheral blood samples (over 40 ophthalmopathy, 75 to 85 hyperthyroidism and approximately 17 progressor patients) is reported in the paper. Summary of the overall study and its limitations: In validation, progression to ophthalmopathy was predicted by the model with 55% to 71% sensitivity and about 72% specificity, a median of approximately 7.1 months before onset. Most expanded thyroid clonotypes (frequency above 0.001) were also found in blood, which suggests that blood repertoires may mirror thyroid immune responses. Ophthalmopathy was separated from stable hyperthyroidism by a 13 V-J signature model, with around 90% sensitivity and approximately 81% specificity obtained in cross-validation and 80%/75% obtained in testing. Sample size was not statistically predetermined, and investigators were not blinded to group allocation.

CDR1 is given as SNHLY and CDR2 as FYNNEI, both from the germline V gene. V and J are truncated by 5 bases and 8 bases respectively, leaving an intervening sequence of 21 bases. There are 15 amino acids in the CDR3, from cysteine to phenylalanine inclusive. The entry retains the CDR3 DNA only, 45 bases that are in frame from base 1. This clonotype was counted between two and nine times. Its antigen has not been determined. No base quality information exists; no much larger clone differs at one position. TCR beta CDR3 regions were amplified from RNA transcripts. A first-round RT-PCR of the TCR CDR3 used the HTBI primer set with the Qiagen OneStep RT-PCR kit. The libraries were constructed in a second round of multiplex PCR and then size-selected and purified. Paired-end sequencing of the libraries was performed with 100 bp reads on an Illumina HiSeq2000. Turning to the authors' computational methods: Raw data were processed with SOAPnuke, discarding reads with adapters, uncalled bases, mean Phred below 15, or no exact constant-primer or identifier match. COPE v1.2.5 was used to merge the high-quality paired reads, and each unique nucleotide sequence was defined as a clonotype. Clonotypes were aligned to IMGT TRBV, TRBD and TRBJ reference segments using MiTCR v1.1. Only V-J combinations with frequency above 0.0001, covering about 99% of repertoires, were analysed. A TCS score was defined as the ratio between F50 (clonal expansion) and ExV (chaos), using BLOSUM62-based TCRdist between CDR3 peptides within each V-J. Welch's t-statistics and random forest reduced roughly 540 V-J features to 13, which were used in a naive Bayes classifier (R e1071). The public reads were reprocessed in TCRdb via fastp at Q25 and MiXCR, keeping in-frame beta chains. Rows are combined by CDR3 protein, so each entry shows the most common genes and DNA. The V and J calls were not made by the authors but by TCRdb's processing. Across this sample there are hundreds of thousands of distinct CDR3 sequences, with around 22% seen only once. The leading ten clones occupy over 9% of the sample.

Ophthalmopathy patients had moderately to severely active disease, Clinical Activity Score of at least 3, NOSPECS grade of at least 4, and duration under 3 months. Patients with uncontrolled infections, other autoimmune diseases, pregnancy or lactation were excluded. Diagnoses relied on clinical symptoms, serum thyroxine and TRAb, thyroid ultrasound and orbital computed tomography. Ficoll-Paque density gradient centrifugation was used to isolate PBMCs from about 9.4 ml of fresh peripheral blood. Total RNA was extracted using Trizol reagent, and RNA quality was assessed on an Agilent 2100 Bioanalyzer.

This receptor chain uses TRBV2 and TRBJ1-1, and TRBD1 may be the D gene, going by 5 matching bases. Sequences were obtained from blood. This clonotype was sampled from a woman in her 30s with Graves' ophthalmopathy. The nucleotides are TGTGCCAGCAGTCCCCGCTTGGGGTTAAGACAGGAAGCTTTCTTT. It translates as CASSPRLGLRQEAFF.